These T cell receptor beta chains were read from a single sample in a study of blood T cell repertoires in COVID-19. Generated by immunoSEQ multiplex PCR, the TCRdb table keeps only in-frame clones and is missing some. The table lists 200,000 to 250,000 clones, 70% to 90% of them singletons. The sequenced sample was peripheral blood. All receptors come from a woman under 30 who had recovered from COVID-19. Each CDR3 is given with its conserved first and last residue. The D gene is left open where the match is weak. The size field is filled for only some rows; it gives once, few, many or a size class.

CDR3 DNA	CDR3 protein	clone size	D gene	V gene	J gene
TGTGCCAGCAGTCCCACAGGGGGTGCTGAAGCTTTCTTT	CASSPTGGAEAFF	few	TRBD1	TRBV27	TRBJ1-1
TGCGCCAGCAGCTTGGATCGCGGGAGGATGGTCACCGGGGAGCTGTTTTTT	CASSLDRGRMVTGELFF	.	TRBD2	TRBV5-1	TRBJ2-2
TGTGCCAGCAGTTACTCTTGGGGAGGTACTGAAGCTTTCTTT	CASSYSWGGTEAFF	.	.	TRBV6-5	TRBJ1-1
TGTGCCAGCAGAGACATATCCTATGGCTACACCTTC	CASRDISYGYTF	.	.	TRBV5-5	TRBJ1-2
TGTGCCAGTAGTATAGGGGGGGTAAACACTGAAGCTTTCTTT	CASSIGGVNTEAFF	.	.	TRBV19	TRBJ1-1
TGTGCCAGCAGTGAATTCACAGGGGCGCTCACAGATACGCAGTATTTT	CASSEFTGALTDTQYF	.	TRBD1	TRBV2	TRBJ2-3
TGTGCCAGCAGCACCGGGACAGGTCTCAATGAGCAGTTCTTC	CASSTGTGLNEQFF	.	TRBD1	TRBV7-2	TRBJ2-1
TGTGCCAGCAGCAAGACAGAAAATGAGCAGTTCTTC	CASSKTENEQFF	.	.	TRBV12-3/TRBV12-4	TRBJ2-1
TGCGCCAGCAGTCATGGAGGGATGAATGAAAAACTGTTTTTT	CASSHGGMNEKLFF	.	.	TRBV4-1	TRBJ1-4
TGTGCCAGCAGCTTGCCGGGGACTTTCACAGATACGCAGTATTTT	CASSLPGTFTDTQYF	.	.	TRBV5-4	TRBJ2-3
TGTGCCAGCAGTTACTCGTCGACAGTCACTGAAGCTTTCTTT	CASSYSSTVTEAFF	.	.	TRBV6-5	TRBJ1-1
TGTGCCAGCAGTTTATTGGGCGGGGGCGACACTGAAGCTTTCTTT	CASSLLGGGDTEAFF	.	.	TRBV27	TRBJ1-1
TGTGCCAGTAGTATGAATAGGGGGGAGACCCAGTACTTC	CASSMNRGETQYF	.	.	TRBV19	TRBJ2-5
TGTGCCAGCAGCCTTAATACCCCGGGTGGCGAGCAGTACTTC	CASSLNTPGGEQYF	once	.	TRBV6-6	TRBJ2-7
TGTGCCTGGCTTTTGGGTTCGGGAGATACGCAGTATTTT	CAWLLGSGDTQYF	few	.	TRBV30	TRBJ2-3
TGTGCCAGCAGCTGGGGGCCGAACACTGAAGCTTTCTTT	CASSWGPNTEAFF	.	.	TRBV7-8	TRBJ1-1
TGTGCCAGCAGTTTATCGCAGCGGGCCCACAATGAGCAGTTCTTC	CASSLSQRAHNEQFF	.	.	TRBV27	TRBJ2-1
TGTGCCAGCAGGGGGAGAACTCAGTACTTC	CASRGRTQYF	.	.	TRBV2	TRBJ2-4
TGTGCCAGCAGCTCCCACAGGGGTGGGAACATTCAGTACTTC	CASSSHRGGNIQYF	.	TRBD1	TRBV3-1/TRBV3-2	TRBJ2-4
TGTGCCAGTAGTATAGAGAAGGGGCCAAAACTGTTTTTT	CASSIEKGPKLFF	.	.	TRBV19	TRBJ1-4
TGTGCCAGCAGCAAAGGACTGCACAGGGGTGAAAAACTGTTTTTT	CASSKGLHRGEKLFF	once	TRBD1	TRBV7-2	TRBJ1-4
TGTGCCAGCAGCCCCGGGGGACTTAACACAGATACGCAGTATTTT	CASSPGGLNTDTQYF	.	.	TRBV7-9	TRBJ2-3
TGTGCCAGCACCCCTCCGAAGCCGTACGCCGAGTTTGCTTTCTTT	CASTPPKPYAEFAFF	.	.	TRBV28	TRBJ1-1
TGCGCCAGCAGCTTCTTAGCGGGAGGACTGAACACCGGGGAGCTGTTTTTT	CASSFLAGGLNTGELFF	.	TRBD2	TRBV5-1	TRBJ2-2
TGTGCCAGCAGTTACTCGATGAGCGACTACCAAGAGACCCAGTACTTC	CASSYSMSDYQETQYF	.	.	TRBV6-2/TRBV6-3	TRBJ2-5
TGTGCCAGCAGCCTCCGCGGTAGCGGGGAAGGTGAGCAGTTCTTC	CASSLRGSGEGEQFF	.	TRBD2	TRBV4-2	TRBJ2-1
TGTGCCAGCAGTGACCCGAGGGAGGGTTTCCCCCACGAGCAGTACTTC	CASSDPREGFPHEQYF	.	TRBD2	TRBV25-1	TRBJ2-7
TGTGCCAGCAGCCCAGGGGTCTCCCACACAGATACGCAGTATTTT	CASSPGVSHTDTQYF	.	.	TRBV7-2	TRBJ2-3
TGCGCCAGCAGCCAGAGATCCGGGACAGTTAATTCACCCCTCCACTTT	CASSQRSGTVNSPLHF	.	TRBD1	TRBV4-3	TRBJ1-6
TGTGCCAGCAGCCGACGGTCTAGCGGGGGAAGCACAGATACGCAGTATTTT	CASSRRSSGGSTDTQYF	.	TRBD2	TRBV3-1/TRBV3-2	TRBJ2-3
TGTGCCAGCAGATTAGGGACTAGCGGCACAGATACGCAGTATTTT	CASRLGTSGTDTQYF	.	TRBD2	TRBV7-3	TRBJ2-3
TGTGCCAGTAGTACCGAACGGGACAAACTCCGCGGCTACACCTTC	CASSTERDKLRGYTF	.	.	TRBV19	TRBJ1-2
TGTGCCATCAGTGAAGGGACAGCCCTTTATCAGCCCCAGCATTTT	CAISEGTALYQPQHF	.	TRBD1	TRBV10-3	TRBJ1-5
TGTGCCAGCAGTTATTCCCCTGGGCGGGAGAGGGCAGATACGCAGTATTTT	CASSYSPGRERADTQYF	.	TRBD2	TRBV6-2/TRBV6-3	TRBJ2-3
TGTGCCAGCGGAAACAAGACAGGTCTTCTGGAGACCCAGTACTTC	CASGNKTGLLETQYF	.	.	TRBV25-1	TRBJ2-5
TGTGCCAGCACCCATCACAGGGCGAACGAGCAGTACTTC	CASTHHRANEQYF	.	.	TRBV6-5	TRBJ2-7
TGTGCCAGCAACCTGGGACAGGCGTACTATGGCTACACCTTC	CASNLGQAYYGYTF	once	TRBD1	TRBV7-9	TRBJ1-2